The 18 T cell receptor beta chains presented below share a single source sample, sequenced in a study of blood T cells in healthy people across ages. Primed by a sample-barcoded 5' primer and a J-beta primer mix, a second PCR proceeded for about 7 to 12 cycles. From the 5' RACE reads, TCRdb called clonotypes with MiXCR, one entry per CDR3 protein. This table has about 800,000 distinct CDR3 sequences, more than 45% appearing once. The sample taken for sequencing was blood. Receptor source: a man aged 25 to 45 in good health.

The gene calls are TRBV7-2 and TRBJ2-3, with TRBD2 identical over 10 bases. This CDR3 has 16 residues. Trimming at V came to 5 bases and at J to 4 bases, leaving 9 bases not matched to a gene. Germline lookup yields CDR1 SGHTA and CDR2 FQGNSA. The DNA of the CDR3 is TGTGCCAGCAGCCTCCGCAGCGGGGGGGCTTCAGATACGCAGTATTTT. Translating gives CASSLRSGGASDTQYF.

This clonotype was seen only a few times. The chain couples TRBV7-2 to TRBJ2-5, with D perhaps matching TRBD2 (6 bases). The assigned J gene may be wrong: the sequence end matches TRBJ2-7 better. The germline V gene has CDR1 SGHTA and CDR2 FQGNSA. The CDR3 has 15 amino acids. CDR3 nucleotide sequence: TGTGCCAGCAGCTCGCGAACCGGGGGTCGGGACGAGCAGTACTTC. Encoded protein: CASSSRTGGRDEQYF.

The rearrangement uses TRBV2 and TRBJ1-5; D is undetermined. Germline-derived CDR1 and CDR2 are SNHLY and FYNNEI. The CDR3 has 12 residues. Trimming removed 3 bases at V and 1 base at J, with 1 base between. CDR3 bases: TGTGCCAGCAGTGACAGCAATCAGCCCCAGCATTTT. Translated: CASSDSNQPQHF.

This clonotype has only one observation. This sequence joins TRBV2 and TRBJ2-7; TRBD2 aligns across 11 bases. CDR3 length: 14 residues. The V and J ends lost 6 bases and 2 bases, in that order; junction bases with no gene match: 3. Germline V gene lookup returns CDR1 SNHLY and CDR2 FYNNEI. CDR3 DNA sequence: TGTGCCAGCAGGACTAGCGGGGAGGCCTACGAGCAGTACTTC. Protein: CASRTSGEAYEQYF.

The CDR3 region has the DNA TGTGCCAGCAGCACAGGAATAGGTAATCAGCCCCAGCATTTT. Protein: CASSTGIGNQPQHF. The chain recombines TRBV3-1 with TRBJ1-5; D might be TRBD1 (5 bases). Per the germline V gene, CDR1 is LGHDT and CDR2 is YNNKEL (reference sequence). The ends were cut back, 5 bases at V and 4 bases at J, with 12 bases in the middle. This CDR3 has 14 residues. The entire variable domain, with the rest obtained from reference TRBV3-1 and TRBJ1-5, is as follows: DTAVSQTPKYLVTQMGNDKSIKCEQNLGHDTMYWYKQDSKKFLKIMFSYNNKELIINETVPNRFSPKSPDKAHLNLHINSLELGDSAVYFCASSTGIGNQPQHFGDGTRLSIL.

This chain joins TRBV6-6 and TRBJ2-5, with D uncertain. V was cut by 6 bases and J by 4 bases, with 9 bases left in between. The CDR3 totals 12 residues. Germline V lookup: CDR1 MNHNY, CDR2 SVGAGI (reference sequence). The CDR3, as DNA: TGTGCCAGCAGGGTTCTTGGAGAGACCCAGTACTTC. Translated, it gives CASRVLGETQYF.

On this clonotype: A much larger clonotype is one base distant, so this may be a read error. The rearrangement links TRBV29-1 to TRBJ2-5; 7 positions agree with TRBD2. The assigned J gene may be wrong: the sequence end matches TRBJ2-7 better. The germline gives CDR1 SQVTM, CDR2 ANQGSEA. The CDR3 is 13 residues long. The CDR3 sequence is CSVESGTTYEQYF. Written as DNA, the CDR3 is TGCAGCGTTGAAAGCGGGACTACATACGAGCAGTACTTC.

The V gene is TRBV3-1, the J gene TRBJ1-1; D is unclear. Germline V CDR1 and CDR2: LGHDT, YNNKEL (reference sequence). The CDR3 is 14 amino acids. V lost 0 bases to trimming and J lost 8 bases, with 13 bases between them. DNA for the CDR3: TGTGCCAGCAGCCAAGATCATTTTGGGAGGGAAGCTTTCTTT. Translated: CASSQDHFGREAFF.

This clonotype has only a few counts. This sequence joins TRBV29-1 and TRBJ1-2; 8 bases fit TRBD1. There are 14 residues in the CDR3. J lost 0 bases, V lost 6 bases, and 6 bases had no gene match. The germline V gene encodes CDR1 SQVTM and CDR2 ANQGSEA. The CDR3 loop is CSVTRTGSNYGYTF. CDR3 sequence (DNA): TGCAGCGTGACGAGGACAGGGTCTAACTATGGCTACACCTTC.

The rearrangement uses TRBV12-3 or TRBV12-4 and TRBJ2-7, with a tentative D call TRBD2 (5 bases). V was pared by 5 bases and J by 5 bases, with 16 bases between. This CDR3 comprises 14 residues. CDR3 in DNA: TGTGCCAGCAGTATCCTCGAGGGTCTGGACGAGCAGTACTTC. Translated: CASSILEGLDEQYF.

This clonotype occurred once. The chain joins TRBV12-3 or TRBV12-4 to TRBJ1-4, with D unresolved. The CDR3 extends over 14 amino acids. The V and J ends lost 6 bases and 0 bases respectively, with 8 bases between them. For the CDR3, the DNA is TGTGCCAGCAGGCAACTCGCAACTAATGAAAAACTGTTTTTT. As protein: CASRQLATNEKLFF.

The J gene is TRBJ2-7, the V gene TRBV5-6; 11 bases are a match to TRBD1. Germline V lookup: CDR1 SGHDT, CDR2 YYEEEE. This CDR3 is 16 amino acids long. After removal of 4 bases from V and 2 bases from J, the junction contained 8 bases not matched to a gene. The CDR3 spells CASSLERTGGPYEQYF. CDR3 DNA sequence: TGTGCCAGCAGCCTGGAAAGGACAGGGGGCCCCTACGAGCAGTACTTC.

The V and J genes are TRBV20-1 and TRBJ2-1, with TRBD1 matching over 7 bases. V shed 2 bases, J shed 5 bases, and the junction held 9 bases outside the gene matches. The germline V gene encodes CDR1 DFQATT and CDR2 SNEGSKA (reference sequence). The CDR3 extends over 15 amino acids. CDR3 nucleotide sequence: TGCAGTGCTAGACATCCGGGACAGAACCACAATGAGCAGTTCTTC. It is translated as CSARHPGQNHNEQFF.

A few counts support this clonotype. The J gene is TRBJ1-2, the V gene TRBV7-9; no clear D. Germline lookup yields CDR1 SEHNR and CDR2 FQNEAQ (reference sequence). The CDR3 is made up of 14 amino acids. V lost 1 base, J lost 4 bases, and 10 bases lay in between. CDR3 in DNA: TGTGCCAGCAGCTTAGTTGGCAGAGTCTATGGCTACACCTTC. It is translated as CASSLVGRVYGYTF.

This clonotype was found a few times. The rearrangement links TRBV25-1 to TRBJ1-2; 7 bases match TRBD1. Germline V gives CDR1 MGHDK, CDR2 SYGVNS. V dropped 1 base and J dropped 4; count of bases not matched to a gene: 6. This CDR3 has 15 residues. CDR3 bases: TGTGCCAGCAGTGAATTTGTGGGACAGTCCTATGGCTACACCTTC. It translates to CASSEFVGQSYGYTF.

This chain uses TRBV11-1 with TRBJ2-7, with 14 bases aligning to TRBD2. V shed 5 bases and J 4 bases; nucleotides not matched to a gene: 10. CDR3 length: 17 residues. Per germline, CDR1 SGHAT and CDR2 FQDESV (reference sequence). The CDR3, as DNA: TGTGCCAGCAGCAGGGGACTAGCGGGAGAGGTTCGATACGAGCAGTACTTC. This encodes CASSRGLAGEVRYEQYF. The whole variable domain, filled in from reference TRBV11-1 and TRBJ2-7, reads EAEVAQSPRYKITEKSQAVAFWCDPISGHATLYWYRQILGQGPELLVQFQDESVVDDSQLPKDRFSAERLKGVDSTLKIQPAELGDSAMYLCASSRGLAGEVRYEQYFGPGTRLTVT.

The genes are TRBV5-1 and TRBJ1-1, with D tentatively TRBD1 (5 bases). V lost 8 bases and J lost 2, with 16 bases in between. Germline V CDR1 and CDR2: SGHRS, YFSETQ. This CDR3 comprises 14 residues. CDR3 region: CASTVGGANTEAFF. Written as DNA, the CDR3 is TGCGCCAGTACCGTAGGAGGGGCCAACACTGAAGCTTTCTTT.

The rearrangement joins TRBV20-1 to TRBJ2-2; D not resolved. CDR1 DFQATT and CDR2 SNEGSKA come from the germline V gene (reference sequence). V lost 3 bases, J lost 3 bases, and 8 bases lay in between. The CDR3 has 13 residues. The CDR3 is CSASRAYTGELFF. The CDR3 DNA sequence: TGCAGTGCTAGTAGGGCCTACACCGGGGAGCTGTTTTTT.